This TCR beta chain was sequenced in a study of human versus mouse CDR3 diversity and MHC coevolution (dated by TCRdb to the late 2010s). Regarding the study in general: The immunoSEQ assay was reported to detect one in 200,000 T cells and to minimize amplification bias from multiplex PCR. Three healthy volunteer blood donors made up the human cohort, with one aged 30 to 40, one aged 40 to 50 and one aged 60 to 70 at collection. Across the mouse and human samples, each sample yielded between roughly 0.6 x 10^7 and 1.6 x 10^7 valid reads. Human naive CD4 T cell repertoires served as a reference for TCR selection on multiple MHC II alleles, compared against human-TCR-locus transgenic mice with single MHC II. Findings and caveats that apply to the study as a whole: Because human T cells were selected on several MHC II alleles, repertoire diversity was not considered directly comparable between humans and mice. Two of the three human donors showed the lowest clonal inequality scores among all compared groups. The largest TCR beta repertoire, around 1.7 million clonotypes, was estimated by iCHAO1 for humans, a finding likely attributable to selection by multiple MHC II molecules. On average, humans had more CDR3 deletions and insertions than mice, indicating greater exonuclease and TdT activity.

Concerning this clone itself: What this receptor recognizes is not known. No much larger clonotype is one base removed from it; base qualities were not supplied.

V trim: 4 bases; J trim: 6 bases; unmatched bases: 11. Reading from cysteine to phenylalanine, the CDR3 counts 16 amino acids. The CDR3 DNA has 48 bases and is translated from base 1. CDR1 is given as MGHRA and CDR2 as YSYEKL, both from the germline V gene. Fluorescence-activated cell sorting was used to isolate naive CD4 T cells, defined as CD45RO-negative and CD62L-positive, from PBMCs. Each donor gave about 50 ml of fresh peripheral blood, from which PBMCs were isolated by Ficoll density centrifugation. Cells were sorted on a FACSAria III instrument, and every sample had a purity above 90%. The QIAGEN blood and tissue kit was used to extract genomic DNA from the sorted cells, and that DNA was then quantified on a NanoDrop 1000. Deep sequencing and quantification of TCR alpha and beta chains were performed on the immunoSEQ platform by multiplex PCR of genomic DNA. As for the original processing: Annotation of the TCR sequences relied on IMGT gene and region definitions. Out-of-frame rearrangements served as a stand-in for the preselection repertoire and were compared with in-frame clonotypes. The iCHAO1 estimator supplied with the immunoSEQ platform was used to estimate repertoire size. A Gini index, which is based on the Lorenz curve, was applied to in-frame amino acid clonotypes to measure clonal inequality. Shared clonotypes were counted with the intersect function of the R package tcR, and similarity was scored with the Jaccard index. The R prcomp function was used without normalization to run principal component analysis of V, J and V-J usage frequencies. The clones in this table, taken by TCRdb from immuneACCESS, are in-frame only. Not every clone is retained; where verified, under half of the shortfall comes from an unresolved V gene, and the cause of the rest is unknown. The V and J calls and clone size are taken from that table; D and trimming were inferred from the DNA. The sample table holds 50,000 to 65,000 clones, of which roughly 93% were seen once. The top ten hold over 15% of the sample.

This clonotype was obtained from a person in their 60s in good health. Input material: naive CD4+ T cells from blood. The cell subset or site label of this sample denotes: CD45RO-negative CD62L-positive naive CD4 T cells. Recombination connected TRBV4-1 to TRBJ2-3; 9 middle bases align to TRBD2. In nucleotides, the sequence is TGCGCCAGCAGCCCTGTATTCGCGGGAGGGCCCGATACGCAGTATTTT. It translates as CASSPVFAGGPDTQYF.